Included here is one T cell receptor beta chain sequence, with context. This CDR3 has 16 amino acids. Germline CDR1 LNHDA, CDR2 SQIVND (reference sequence). The V end was cut by 3 bases, the J end by 0 bases, with 14 bases between. This sample is drawn from a study of technical replicates of blood from a handful of donors. Generated by immunoSEQ multiplex PCR, the TCRdb table keeps only in-frame clones and is missing some. The table shows more than 80,000 clones, with nearly 97% occurring only once. The chain couples TRBV19 to TRBJ1-1, with D uncertain. This TCR was sampled from a human donor in good health. Sequencing input: T cells isolated from PBMCs. The CDR3 DNA reads as TGTGCCAGTAGTATTCCGCAGGTGCGAATGAACACTGAAGCTTTCTTT. As protein: CASSIPQVRMNTEAFF.